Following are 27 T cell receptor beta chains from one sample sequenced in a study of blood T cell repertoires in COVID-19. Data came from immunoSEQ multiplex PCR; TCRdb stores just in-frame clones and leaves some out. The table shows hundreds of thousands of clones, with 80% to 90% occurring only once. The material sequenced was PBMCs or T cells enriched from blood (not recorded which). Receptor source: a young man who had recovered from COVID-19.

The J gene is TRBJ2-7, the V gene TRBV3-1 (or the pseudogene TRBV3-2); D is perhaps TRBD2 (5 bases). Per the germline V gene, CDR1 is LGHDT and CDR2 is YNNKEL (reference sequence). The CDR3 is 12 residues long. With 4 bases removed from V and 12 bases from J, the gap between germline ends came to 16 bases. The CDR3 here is CASSLLSGHTYF. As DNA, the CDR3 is TGTGCCAGCAGCCTCCTGAGCGGCCACACGTACTTC.

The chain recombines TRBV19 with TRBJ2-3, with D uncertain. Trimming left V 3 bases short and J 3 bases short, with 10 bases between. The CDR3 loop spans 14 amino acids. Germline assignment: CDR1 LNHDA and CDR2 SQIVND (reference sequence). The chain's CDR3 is CASSILQTTDTQYF. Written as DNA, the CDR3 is TGTGCCAGTAGTATTCTCCAAACAACAGATACGCAGTATTTT.

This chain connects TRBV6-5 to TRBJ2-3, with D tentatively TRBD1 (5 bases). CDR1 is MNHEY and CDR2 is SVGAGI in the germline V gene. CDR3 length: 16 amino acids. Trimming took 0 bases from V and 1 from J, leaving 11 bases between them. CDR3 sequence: CASSYSGARGTDTQYF. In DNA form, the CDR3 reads TGTGCCAGCAGTTACTCTGGGGCTAGAGGCACAGATACGCAGTATTTT.

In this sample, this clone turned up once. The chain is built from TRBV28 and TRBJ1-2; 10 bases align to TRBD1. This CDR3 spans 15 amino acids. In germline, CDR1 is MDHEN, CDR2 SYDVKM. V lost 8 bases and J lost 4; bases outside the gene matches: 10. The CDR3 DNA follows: TGTGCCAGCCGCCTCGAGGGACAGGGGTTCTATGGCTACACCTTC. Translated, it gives CASRLEGQGFYGYTF.

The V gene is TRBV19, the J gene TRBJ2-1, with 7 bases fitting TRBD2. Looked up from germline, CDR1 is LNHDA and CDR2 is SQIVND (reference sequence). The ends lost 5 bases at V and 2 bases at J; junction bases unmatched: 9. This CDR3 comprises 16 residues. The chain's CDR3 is CASSPIVGGAYNEQFF. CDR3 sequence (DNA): TGTGCCAGTAGTCCTATAGTGGGAGGGGCCTACAATGAGCAGTTCTTC.

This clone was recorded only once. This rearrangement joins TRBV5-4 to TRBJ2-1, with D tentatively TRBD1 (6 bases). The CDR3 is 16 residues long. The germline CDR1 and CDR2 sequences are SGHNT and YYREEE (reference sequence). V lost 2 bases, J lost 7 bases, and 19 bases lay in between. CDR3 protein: CASSLQTGRRMNEQFF. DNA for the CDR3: TGTGCCAGCAGCTTACAAACAGGGCGTCGGATGAATGAGCAGTTCTTC.

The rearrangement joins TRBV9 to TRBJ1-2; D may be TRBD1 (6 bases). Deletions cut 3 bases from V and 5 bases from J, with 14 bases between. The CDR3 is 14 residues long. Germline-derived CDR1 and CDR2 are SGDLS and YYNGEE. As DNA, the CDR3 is TGTGCCAGCAGCGCCACAGGGCTTTGGTATGGCTACACCTTC. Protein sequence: CASSATGLWYGYTF. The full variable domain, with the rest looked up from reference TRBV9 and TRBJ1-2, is DSGVTQTPKHLITATGQRVTLRCSPRSGDLSVYWYQQSLDQGLQFLIQYYNGEERAKGNILERFSAQQFPDLHSELNLSSLELGDSALYFCASSATGLWYGYTFGSGTRLTVV.

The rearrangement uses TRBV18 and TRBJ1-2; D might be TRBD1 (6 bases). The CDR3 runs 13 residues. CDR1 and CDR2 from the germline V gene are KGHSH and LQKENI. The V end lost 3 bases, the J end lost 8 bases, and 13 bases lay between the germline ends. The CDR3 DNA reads TGTGCCAGCTCACCGACAGGCTCTGGAGGCTACACCTTC. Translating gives CASSPTGSGGYTF.

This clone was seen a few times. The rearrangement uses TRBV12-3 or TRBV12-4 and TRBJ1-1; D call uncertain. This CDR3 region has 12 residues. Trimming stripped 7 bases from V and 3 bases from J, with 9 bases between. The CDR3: CASTSFHTEAFF. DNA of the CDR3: TGTGCCAGCACCTCGTTCCACACTGAAGCTTTCTTT.

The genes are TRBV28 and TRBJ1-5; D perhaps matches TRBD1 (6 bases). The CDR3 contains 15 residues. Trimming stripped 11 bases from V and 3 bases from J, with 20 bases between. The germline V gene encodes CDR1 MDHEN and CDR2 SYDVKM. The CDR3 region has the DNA TGTGCCGGAGGAGTGGCAGGGGCCTTCAATCAGCCCCAGCATTTT. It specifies CAGGVAGAFNQPQHF. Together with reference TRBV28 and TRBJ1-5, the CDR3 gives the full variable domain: DVKVTQSSRYLVKRTGEKVFLECVQDMDHENMFWYRQDPGLGLRLIYFSYDVKMKEKGDIPEGYSVSREKKERFSLILESASTNQTSMYLCAGGVAGAFNQPQHFGDGTRLSIL.

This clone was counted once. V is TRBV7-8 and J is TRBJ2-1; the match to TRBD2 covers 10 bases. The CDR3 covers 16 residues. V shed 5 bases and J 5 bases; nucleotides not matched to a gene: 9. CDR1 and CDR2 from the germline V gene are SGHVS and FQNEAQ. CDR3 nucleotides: TGTGCCAGCAGCCGAGAGAGCGGGAGGGCCGACAATGAGCAGTTCTTC. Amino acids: CASSRESGRADNEQFF.

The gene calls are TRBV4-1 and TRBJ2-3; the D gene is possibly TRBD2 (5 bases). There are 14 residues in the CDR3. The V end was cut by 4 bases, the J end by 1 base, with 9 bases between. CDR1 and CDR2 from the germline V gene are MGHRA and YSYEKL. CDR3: CASSPRTGTDTQYF. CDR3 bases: TGCGCCAGCAGCCCCCGGACTGGCACAGATACGCAGTATTTT.

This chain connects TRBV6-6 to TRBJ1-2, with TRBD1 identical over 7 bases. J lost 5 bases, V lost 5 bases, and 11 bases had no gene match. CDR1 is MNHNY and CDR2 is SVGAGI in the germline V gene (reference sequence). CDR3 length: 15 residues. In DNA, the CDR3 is TGTGCCAGCAGTCCCGCAGGGGGTACTTTTTATGGCTACACCTTC. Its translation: CASSPAGGTFYGYTF.

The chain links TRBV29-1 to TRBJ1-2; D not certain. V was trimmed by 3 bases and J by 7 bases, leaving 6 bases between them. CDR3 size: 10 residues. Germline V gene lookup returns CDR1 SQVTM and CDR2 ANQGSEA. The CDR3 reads CSVDYFGYTF. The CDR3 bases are TGCAGCGTTGATTACTTTGGCTACACCTTC.

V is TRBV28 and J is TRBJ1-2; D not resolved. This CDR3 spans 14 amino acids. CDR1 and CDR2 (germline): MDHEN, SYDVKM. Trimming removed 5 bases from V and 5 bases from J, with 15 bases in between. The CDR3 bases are TGTGCCAGCAGTCCCCCGGGTCTTGGGTATGGCTACACCTTC. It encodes CASSPPGLGYGYTF.

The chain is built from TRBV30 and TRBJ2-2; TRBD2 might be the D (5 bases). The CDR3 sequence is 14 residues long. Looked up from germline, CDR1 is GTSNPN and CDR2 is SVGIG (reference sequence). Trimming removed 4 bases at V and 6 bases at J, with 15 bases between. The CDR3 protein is CAWTKGLAAGELFF. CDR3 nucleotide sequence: TGTGCCTGGACCAAAGGGCTAGCCGCCGGGGAGCTGTTTTTT.

CDR3 sequence (DNA): TGTGCCAGCAGCTTCTCCCTAGCGGGAGTTGCAGATACGCAGTATTTT. Its translation is CASSFSLAGVADTQYF. The chain carries TRBV7-9 and TRBJ2-3; 10 nucleotides match TRBD2. V was pared by 3 bases and J by 4 bases, with 7 bases of the junction left unmatched. The CDR3 runs 16 residues. Germline CDR1 SEHNR, CDR2 FQNEAQ (reference sequence). Full variable domain (rest looked up from reference TRBV7-9 and TRBJ2-3): DTGVSQNPRHKITKRGQNVTFRCDPISEHNRLYWYRQTLGQGPEFLTYFQNEAQLEKSRLLSDRFSAERPKGSFSTLEIQRTEQGDSAMYLCASSFSLAGVADTQYFGPGTRLTVL.

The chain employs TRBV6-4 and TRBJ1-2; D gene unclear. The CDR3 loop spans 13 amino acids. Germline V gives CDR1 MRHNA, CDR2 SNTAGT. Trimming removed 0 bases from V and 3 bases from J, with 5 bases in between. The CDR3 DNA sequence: TGTGCCAGCAGTGACTCAGAGTACTATGGCTACACCTTC. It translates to CASSDSEYYGYTF.

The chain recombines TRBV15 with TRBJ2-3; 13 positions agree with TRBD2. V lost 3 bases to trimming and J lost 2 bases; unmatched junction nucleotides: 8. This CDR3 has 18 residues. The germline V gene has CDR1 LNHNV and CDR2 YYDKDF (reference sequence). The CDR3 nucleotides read TGTGCCACCAGCAGCATGACCGGACTAGCGGGAGTCACAGATACGCAGTATTTT. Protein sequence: CATSSMTGLAGVTDTQYF. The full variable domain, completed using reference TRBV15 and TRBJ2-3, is DAMVIQNPRYQVTQFGKPVTLSCSQTLNHNVMYWYQQKSSQAPKLLFHYYDKDFNNEADTPDNFQSRRPNTSFCFLDIRSPGLGDTAMYLCATSSMTGLAGVTDTQYFGPGTRLTVL.

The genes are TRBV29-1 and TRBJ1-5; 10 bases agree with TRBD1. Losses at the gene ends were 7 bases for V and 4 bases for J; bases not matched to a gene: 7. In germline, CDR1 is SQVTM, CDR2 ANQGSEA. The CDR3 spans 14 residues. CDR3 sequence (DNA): TGCAGCGCTCGGACAGGGGGTGGTAATCAGCCCCAGCATTTT. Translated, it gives CSARTGGGNQPQHF.

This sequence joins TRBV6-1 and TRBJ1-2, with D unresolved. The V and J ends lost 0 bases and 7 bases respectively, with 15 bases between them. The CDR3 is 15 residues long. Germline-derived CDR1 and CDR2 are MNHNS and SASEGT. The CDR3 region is CASSEASPGSGGYTF. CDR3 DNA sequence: TGTGCCAGCAGTGAAGCGAGTCCGGGTTCGGGTGGCTACACCTTC.

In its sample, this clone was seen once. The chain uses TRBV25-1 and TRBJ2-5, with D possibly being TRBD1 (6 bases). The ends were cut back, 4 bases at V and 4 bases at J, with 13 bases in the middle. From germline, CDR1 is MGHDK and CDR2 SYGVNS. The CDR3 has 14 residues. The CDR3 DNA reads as TGTGCCAGCAGTGTTGGGGGCTTCGCAGAGACCCAGTACTTC. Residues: CASSVGGFAETQYF.

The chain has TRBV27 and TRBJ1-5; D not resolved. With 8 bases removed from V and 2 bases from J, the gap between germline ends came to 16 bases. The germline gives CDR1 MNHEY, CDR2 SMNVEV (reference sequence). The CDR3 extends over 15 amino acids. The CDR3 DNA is TGTGCCAGCCGCCCCTGGGAGGGCGGCAATCAGCCCCAGCATTTT. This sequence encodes CASRPWEGGNQPQHF.

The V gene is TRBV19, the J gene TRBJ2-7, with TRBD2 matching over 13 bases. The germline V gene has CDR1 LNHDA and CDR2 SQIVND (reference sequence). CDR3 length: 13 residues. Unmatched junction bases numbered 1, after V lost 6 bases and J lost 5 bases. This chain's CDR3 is CASRGLAGNEQYF. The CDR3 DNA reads TGTGCCAGTAGGGGACTAGCGGGAAACGAGCAGTACTTC.

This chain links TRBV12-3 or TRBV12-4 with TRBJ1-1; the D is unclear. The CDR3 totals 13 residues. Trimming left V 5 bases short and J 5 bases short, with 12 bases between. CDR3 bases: TGTGCCAGCAGTCGGTTTGAGGGTACTGAAGCTTTCTTT. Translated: CASSRFEGTEAFF.

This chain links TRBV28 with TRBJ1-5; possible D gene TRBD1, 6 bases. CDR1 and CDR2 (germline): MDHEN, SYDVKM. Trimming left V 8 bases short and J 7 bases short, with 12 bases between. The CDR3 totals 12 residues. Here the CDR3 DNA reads TGTGCCAGCCAGACAGGATCCCAGCCCCAGCATTTT. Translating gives CASQTGSQPQHF.

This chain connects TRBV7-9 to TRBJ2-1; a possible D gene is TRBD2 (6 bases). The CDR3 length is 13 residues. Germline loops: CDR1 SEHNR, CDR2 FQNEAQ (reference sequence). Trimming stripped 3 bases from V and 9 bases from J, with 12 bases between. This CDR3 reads CASSLDVSGEQFF. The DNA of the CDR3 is TGTGCCAGCAGCTTGGACGTTAGCGGTGAGCAGTTCTTC.